This T cell receptor beta chain was recorded in a study of T cell repertoires in cytomegalovirus infection. The wider study: Use of recently identified HLA-C-restricted and well-studied HLA-B-restricted CMV epitopes was part of the study. Indicated by public TCR beta signatures were CMV infection and matching HLA type.

About this clonotype: The antigen is not known.

The ends were cut back, 4 bases at V and 5 bases at J, with 14 bases in the middle. From germline, CDR1 is MNHNS and CDR2 SASEGT. This CDR3 region has 15 residues. Study results and limitations: Cumulative frequency (of public TCR beta family members) identified carriers of CMV plus the relevant HLA.

Each CDR3 protein gets one entry after TCRdb re-called the reads with MiXCR. The sample includes some 590,000 distinct CDR3 sequences, almost 40% of them seen just once. The sequencing used cultured PBMCs, collected from culture after CMV antigen stimulation. This TCR was sampled from a human donor in good health (CMV status not recorded). Some clones in this sample may be carry-over from other donors' samples. The J gene is TRBJ1-4, the V gene TRBV6-1; D possibly corresponds to TRBD1 (6 bases). The DNA of the CDR3 is TGTGCCAGCAGTGGGAGACAGGCCCTCAATGAAAAACTGTTTTTT. Amino acid sequence: CASSGRQALNEKLFF.